The 10 T cell receptor beta chains in this list originate from one sample, sequenced in a study of blood T cell repertoires in COVID-19. Method: immunoSEQ multiplex PCR; TCRdb's copy keeps in-frame clones and lacks some. The repertoire holds roughly 160,000 clones, with roughly 90% as singletons. Sequencing input: PBMCs or T cells enriched from blood (not recorded which). These receptors all stem from a woman in her 50s who had recovered from COVID-19.

Here the CDR3 reads CAWRLAGGSSYNEQFF. CDR3 nucleotide sequence: TGTGCCTGGAGACTAGCGGGAGGCAGCTCCTACAATGAGCAGTTCTTC. This chain connects TRBV30 to TRBJ2-1, with 12 nucleotides matching TRBD2. With 3 bases clipped from V and 0 bases from J, the junction kept 3 bases outside the gene matches. CDR3 size: 16 residues. From germline, CDR1 is GTSNPN and CDR2 SVGIG (reference sequence). The whole variable domain, remainder taken from reference TRBV30 and TRBJ2-1, is SQTIHQWPATLVQPVGSPLSLECTVEGTSNPNLYWYRQAAGRGLQLLFYSVGIGQISSEVPQNLSASRPQDRQFILSSKKLLLSDSGFYLCAWRLAGGSSYNEQFFGPGTRLTVL.

This clone showed up just once. This chain joins TRBV27 and TRBJ1-1; 9 positions agree with TRBD1. The V gene end was trimmed by 5 bases and the J gene end by 4 bases; junction bases not matched to a gene: 2. The CDR3 sequence is 13 residues long. Germline CDR1 MNHEY, CDR2 SMNVEV (reference sequence). CDR3 nucleotide sequence: TGTGCCAGCAGTAGGACAGGGGCCACTGAAGCTTTCTTT. It specifies CASSRTGATEAFF.

This clone was observed a handful of times. The rearrangement joins TRBV18 to TRBJ1-5, with TRBD1 matching over 7 bases. Per germline, CDR1 KGHSH and CDR2 LQKENI. Trimming removed 1 base from V and 2 bases from J; junction bases left unmatched: 2. The CDR3 is made up of 15 amino acids. CDR3 region: CASSPRQGGNQPQHF. The CDR3 DNA reads TGTGCCAGCTCACCACGACAGGGTGGCAATCAGCCCCAGCATTTT.

In DNA, the CDR3 is TGTGCCAGCAGCCAGCTAGGGGTAACTAATGAAAAACTGTTTTTT. This codes for CASSQLGVTNEKLFF. The chain joins TRBV5-4 to TRBJ1-4, with a tentative D call TRBD1 (5 bases). The germline V gene encodes CDR1 SGHNT and CDR2 YYREEE (reference sequence). The V end lost 4 bases, the J end lost 1 base, and 11 bases lay between the germline ends. This CDR3 has 15 amino acids.

The J gene is TRBJ1-1, the V gene TRBV6-4, with TRBD1 as a possible D gene (6 bases). The germline V gene has CDR1 MRHNA and CDR2 SNTAGT. The germline V and J ends were trimmed by 6 bases and 0 bases, with 11 bases remaining between them. The CDR3 has 14 amino acids. The CDR3 coding sequence is TGTGCCAGCAGGCGGACAGCTTTGAACACTGAAGCTTTCTTT. Protein: CASRRTALNTEAFF.

This clone was seen ten or more times. This chain links TRBV30 with TRBJ2-7, with D possibly being TRBD2 (5 bases). The germline CDR1 and CDR2 sequences are GTSNPN and SVGIG (reference sequence). There are 12 residues in the CDR3. V lost 0 bases, J lost 7 bases, and 10 bases lay in between. CDR3 loop: CAWSVTSWEQYF. CDR3 nucleotides: TGTGCCTGGAGTGTCACTAGTTGGGAGCAGTACTTC.

The chain links TRBV24-1 to TRBJ2-2, with 7 bases that match TRBD1. V gave up 3 bases and J gave up 4 bases; unmatched junction bases: 7. The CDR3 extends over 16 amino acids. Germline assignment: CDR1 KGHDR and CDR2 SFDVKD. Here the CDR3 DNA reads TGTGCCACCAGTGATCGACAGGGCCCGGGCACCGGGGAGCTGTTTTTT. It translates to CATSDRQGPGTGELFF.

This chain links TRBV30 with TRBJ1-2; a weak D match, TRBD1 (6 bases). Germline lookup yields CDR1 GTSNPN and CDR2 SVGIG (reference sequence). Trimming took 0 bases from V and 5 from J, leaving 13 bases between them. The CDR3 covers 14 residues. The CDR3, as DNA: TGTGCCTGGAGTGTACAGGGTATCCGGTATGGCTACACCTTC. Translated, it gives CAWSVQGIRYGYTF.

V usage is TRBV28 and J usage is TRBJ2-1; 11 bases agree with TRBD1. Germline V gene sequence: CDR1 MDHEN, CDR2 SYDVKM. V gave up 6 bases and J gave up 3 bases; unmatched junction bases: 7. This CDR3 spans 16 amino acids. CDR3 residues: CASRPRTGGVYNEQFF. In DNA, the CDR3 is TGTGCCAGCAGACCTAGGACAGGGGGCGTCTACAATGAGCAGTTCTTC.

This chain uses TRBV9 with TRBJ2-3; 13 bases agree with TRBD2. V was pared by 4 bases and J by 3 bases, with 5 bases of the junction left unmatched. The CDR3 consists of 16 residues. CDR1 SGDLS and CDR2 YYNGEE come from the germline V gene. CDR3 region: CASSPRTSGRTDTQYF. The CDR3 region has the DNA TGTGCCAGCAGCCCTCGGACTAGCGGGAGAACAGATACGCAGTATTTT.